Each of the 11 T cell receptor beta chains below was sequenced from the same sample in a study of multiple sclerosis patients with progressive multifocal leukoencephalopathy. The assay was immunoSEQ multiplex PCR, and TCRdb's table has in-frame clones only and misses some. This table holds tens of thousands of clones, approximately 85% found once. Time point indicated: time of PML onset. This material consisted of PBMCs, taken from a patient treated with natalizumab. Receptor source: a woman aged 25 to 39 with progressive multifocal leukoencephalopathy.

The CDR3 nucleotides are TGTGCCACCAGCAGAGTTCGAGCGGGGGGATACGAGCAGTACTTC. The encoded protein is CATSRVRAGGYEQYF. The V call is TRBV15, the J call TRBJ2-7; 9 bases fit TRBD2. Trimming took 1 base from V and 4 from J; bases not matched to a gene: 5. The CDR3 runs 15 residues. Germline V gene lookup returns CDR1 LNHNV and CDR2 YYDKDF (reference sequence).

V usage is TRBV15 and J usage is TRBJ1-5; D not resolved. CDR3 length equals 14 residues. From germline, CDR1 is LNHNV and CDR2 YYDKDF (reference sequence). Trimming cost V 5 bases and J 6 bases, with 14 bases left between them. The CDR3 DNA follows: TGTGCCACCAGCCCCAGGACGGGGAGTCAGCCCCAGCATTTT. Its protein is CATSPRTGSQPQHF.

The V call is TRBV27, the J call TRBJ2-5; D remains unclear. Per the germline V gene, CDR1 is MNHEY and CDR2 is SMNVEV (reference sequence). Trimming removed 3 bases from V and 2 bases from J, with 10 bases in between. The CDR3 has 14 residues. This CDR3 reads CASSLLPGQETQYF. As DNA, the CDR3 is TGTGCCAGCAGTTTGCTGCCAGGTCAAGAGACCCAGTACTTC.

DNA for the CDR3: TGTGCCAGCAAGGGAAGCCGGGGGTTGGGAGGCTACACCTTC. Translation: CASKGSRGLGGYTF. The chain combines TRBV6-1 with TRBJ1-2; tentative D call: TRBD1 (5 bases). The CDR3 consists of 14 residues. The V end lost 7 bases, the J end lost 8 bases, and 20 bases lay between the germline ends. Germline V CDR1 and CDR2: MNHNS, SASEGT.

The rearrangement links TRBV9 to TRBJ2-2; D is uncertain. Trimming removed 4 bases from V and 4 bases from J, with 11 bases in between. CDR1 is SGDLS, CDR2 YYNGEE, per germline. The CDR3 loop spans 14 amino acids. The CDR3 protein is CASSPPAPTGELFF. The CDR3 bases are TGTGCCAGCAGCCCGCCCGCCCCCACCGGGGAGCTGTTTTTT.

This rearrangement joins TRBV5-6 to TRBJ1-2, with D unclear. Germline V lookup: CDR1 SGHDT, CDR2 YYEEEE. Deletions cut 0 bases from V and 4 bases from J, with 16 bases between. CDR3 length: 16 amino acids. The CDR3 nucleotides read TGTGCCAGCAGCTTGGGGAGCAGGCTAGCGGCCTATGGCTACACCTTC. It specifies CASSLGSRLAAYGYTF.

This chain joins TRBV14 and TRBJ2-1; D is ambiguous. V lost 1 base and J 6 bases, leaving 16 bases between the germline ends. Germline CDR1 is SGHDN and CDR2 is FVKESK. The length of the CDR3 is 16 residues. CDR3 loop: CASSQGIGRLANEQFF. In DNA form, the CDR3 reads TGTGCCAGCAGCCAAGGGATAGGGCGGCTCGCCAATGAGCAGTTCTTC.

J is TRBJ2-1 and V is TRBV19; 8 nucleotides line up with TRBD2. Germline loops: CDR1 LNHDA, CDR2 SQIVND (reference sequence). This CDR3 comprises 15 residues. V shed 4 bases, J shed 0 bases, and the junction held 2 bases outside the gene matches. The CDR3 nucleotides read TGTGCCAGTAGTACTAGCGGGTCCTCCTACAATGAGCAGTTCTTC. This translates into CASSTSGSSYNEQFF.

This clone was detected a few times. The gene calls are TRBV30 and TRBJ2-7; D possibly uses TRBD1 or TRBD2 (5 bases each). Trimming took 3 bases from V and 7 from J, leaving 16 bases between them. The CDR3 spans 13 residues. Germline CDR1 GTSNPN, CDR2 SVGIG (reference sequence). The chain's CDR3 is CAWSLLGVGEQYF. The CDR3 DNA is TGTGCCTGGAGCCTCCTGGGGGTGGGGGAGCAGTACTTC.

V gene TRBV28 combines with J gene TRBJ2-2, with a weak D call TRBD1 (5 bases). Per the germline V gene, CDR1 is MDHEN and CDR2 is SYDVKM. The CDR3 covers 14 residues. V gave up 4 bases and J gave up 5 bases, with 11 bases separating them. The CDR3 coding sequence is TGTGCCAGCAGTTCCCCAGGGCAAACCGGGGAGCTGTTTTTT. Encoded protein: CASSSPGQTGELFF.

This rearrangement joins TRBV25-1 to TRBJ1-1; maybe TRBD1 (5 bases). V was trimmed by 5 bases and J by 0 bases, leaving 7 bases between them. This CDR3 has 13 amino acids. CDR1 MGHDK and CDR2 SYGVNS come from the germline V gene. Written as DNA, the CDR3 is TGTGCCAGCAGTCAGGGCATGAACACTGAAGCTTTCTTT. Amino acid sequence: CASSQGMNTEAFF.